The clone carrying this T cell receptor beta chain was recorded once. This specimen comes from a study of shared T cell receptors in the human thymus. The CDR3 has 14 residues. Trimming removed 4 bases at V and 5 bases at J, with 15 bases between. CDR1 and CDR2 (germline): SGHRS, YFSETQ. The assay was immunoSEQ multiplex PCR, and TCRdb's table has in-frame clones only and misses some. The table shows 600,000 to 900,000 clones, with 80% to 90% occurring only once. This sample also belongs to another study, concerning human thymus T cells. From that paper: Thymus tissue was removed during corrective cardiac surgery. Both thymic and peripheral blood repertoires showed apparently biased V and J usage. Overlap was high between thymic repertoires from unrelated individuals, as reported in related research.

This chain joins TRBV5-1 and TRBJ2-5; a possible D gene is TRBD2 (5 bases). This sequence originates from a girl under three years old with a congenital heart defect. The material sequenced was thymocytes. CDR3 bases: TGCGCCAGCAGCACTAGAATGGTAGGGGAGACCCAGTACTTC. It yields the protein CASSTRMVGETQYF.